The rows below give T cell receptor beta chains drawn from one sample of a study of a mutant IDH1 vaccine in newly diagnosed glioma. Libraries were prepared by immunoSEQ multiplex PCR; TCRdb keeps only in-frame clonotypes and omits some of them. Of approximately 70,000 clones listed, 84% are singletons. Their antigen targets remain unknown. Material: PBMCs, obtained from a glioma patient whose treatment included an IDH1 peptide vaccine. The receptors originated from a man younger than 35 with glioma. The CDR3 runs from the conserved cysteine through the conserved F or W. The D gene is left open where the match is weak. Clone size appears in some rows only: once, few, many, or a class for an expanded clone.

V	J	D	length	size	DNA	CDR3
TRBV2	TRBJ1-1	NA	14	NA	TGTGCCAGCAGTTTTCAACACGGGAACACTGAAGCTTTCTTT	CASSFQHGNTEAFF
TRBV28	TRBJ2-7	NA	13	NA	TGTGCCAGCACCGGCAGTTTCTCCTACGAGCAGTACTTC	CASTGSFSYEQYF
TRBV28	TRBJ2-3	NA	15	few	TGTGCCAGCAGCCCAGGGGGAGGCGGGACAGATACGCAGTATTTT	CASSPGGGGTDTQYF
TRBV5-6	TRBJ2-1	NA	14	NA	TGTGCCAGCAGCCCAACCGGGGTCTACAATGAGCAGTTCTTC	CASSPTGVYNEQFF
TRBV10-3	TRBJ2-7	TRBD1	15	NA	TGTGCCATCAGTACTTCGACAGGGGGAATCTACGAGCAGTACTTC	CAISTSTGGIYEQYF
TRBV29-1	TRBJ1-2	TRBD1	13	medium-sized	TGCAGCGGCCTGACAGGGAAGGACTATGGCTACACCTTC	CSGLTGKDYGYTF
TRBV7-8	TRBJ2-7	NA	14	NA	TGTGCCAGCAGCCTCTTACAGGGTTCCTACGAGCAGTACTTC	CASSLLQGSYEQYF
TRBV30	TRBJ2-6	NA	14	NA	TGTGCCTGGAAATTGGAATCCGGGGCCAACGTCCTGACTTTC	CAWKLESGANVLTF
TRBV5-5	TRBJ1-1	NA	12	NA	TGTGCCAGCAGCTTGGGGCGCCTTGAAGCTTTCTTT	CASSLGRLEAFF
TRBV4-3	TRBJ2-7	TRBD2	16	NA	TGCGCCAGCAGCCTATCGACTAGCGGGGGTACCTACGAGCAGTACTTC	CASSLSTSGGTYEQYF
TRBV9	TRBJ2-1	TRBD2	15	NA	TGTGCCAGCAGCGTAGAAACAAGCGGGAATTATGAGCAGTTCTTC	CASSVETSGNYEQFF
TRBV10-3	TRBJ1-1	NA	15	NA	TGTGCCATCAGGATAAGACACTTCCCGAACACTGAAGCTTTCTTT	CAIRIRHFPNTEAFF
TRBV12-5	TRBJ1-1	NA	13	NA	TGTGCTAGTGGTTTATCCCAGGAATTAAAAGCTTTCTTT	CASGLSQELKAFF
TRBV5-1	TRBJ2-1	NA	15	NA	TGCGCCAGCAACGGCGGAGGGGTGCTCTACAATGAGCAGTTCTTC	CASNGGGVLYNEQFF
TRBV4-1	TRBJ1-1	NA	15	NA	TGCGCCAGCAGCCAAGAGCCGGGCCTGAACACTGAAGCTTTCTTT	CASSQEPGLNTEAFF
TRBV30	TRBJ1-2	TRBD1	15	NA	TGTGCCTGGAGTGTAGGTAGCGGGACAGGCTATGGCTACACCTTC	CAWSVGSGTGYGYTF
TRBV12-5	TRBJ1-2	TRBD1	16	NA	TGTGCTAGTGGTTGGACTCAGGGGGCAGCTAACTATGGCTACACCTTC	CASGWTQGAANYGYTF
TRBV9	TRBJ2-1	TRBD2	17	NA	TGTGCCAGCAGCCCCCGGGGTAGCGGGCACTCAAGGAATGAGCAGTTCTTC	CASSPRGSGHSRNEQFF
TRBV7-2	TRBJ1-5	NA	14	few	TGTGCCAGCAGCTTACTAGGGGCGTCTCAGCCCCAGCATTTT	CASSLLGASQPQHF
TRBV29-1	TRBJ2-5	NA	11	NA	TGCAGCGTCTACCGGCCCGAGACCCAGTACTTC	CSVYRPETQYF
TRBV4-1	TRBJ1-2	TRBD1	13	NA	TGCGCCAGCAGCGAAGGACAGGCACTAGGCTACACCTTC	CASSEGQALGYTF
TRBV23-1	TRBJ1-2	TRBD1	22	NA	TGCGCCAGCAGTCAATCAAGGGACAGGGGATCCGACCCGTCCCTGCCCGACTATGGCTACACCTTC	CASSQSRDRGSDPSLPDYGYTF
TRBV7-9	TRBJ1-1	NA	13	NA	TGTGCCGGGTCCGGGACATTGAACACTGAAGCTTTCTTT	CAGSGTLNTEAFF
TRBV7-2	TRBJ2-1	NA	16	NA	TGTGCCAGCAGCTCGACAGACCCTCGCGTGTACAATGAGCAGTTCTTC	CASSSTDPRVYNEQFF
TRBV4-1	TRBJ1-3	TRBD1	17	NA	TGCGCCAGCAGCCAACTTAGGACAGGGAAGTCTGGAAACACCATATATTTT	CASSQLRTGKSGNTIYF
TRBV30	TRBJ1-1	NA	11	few	TGTGCCTGGAACGAGCTGTTTGAAGCTTTCTTT	CAWNELFEAFF
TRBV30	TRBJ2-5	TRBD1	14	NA	TGTGCCTGGGGTACAGGGGGCCGCCAAGAGACCCAGTACTTC	CAWGTGGRQETQYF
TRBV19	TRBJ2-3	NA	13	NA	TGTGCCAGTAGTACCCGGGACAAGGATACGCAGTATTTT	CASSTRDKDTQYF
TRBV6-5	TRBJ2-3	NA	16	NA	TGTGCCAGCAGTTACTCGGGAGCGAACCACAGAGATACGCAGTATTTT	CASSYSGANHRDTQYF